The rows below give T cell receptor beta chains drawn from one sample of a study of CXCR3-negative and CXCR3-positive naive CD8 T cells. TCRdb re-called the 5' RACE reads; every CDR3 protein appears as one record, without DNA. This table lists 45,000 to 75,000 distinct CDR3 sequences. Sequencing was performed on naive CXCR3- CD8+ T cells from blood. Receptor source: a human donor in good health. Some clones in this sample may be carry-over from other donors' samples. Each CDR3 is given with its conserved first and last residue.

CDR3 protein: CASTPRRADGYTF
V gene: TRBV12-3/TRBV12-4
J gene: TRBJ1-2

CDR3 protein: CASSFLPPEGGKNYEQYF
V gene: TRBV7-2
J gene: TRBJ2-7

CDR3 protein: CASSFAGELFF
V gene: TRBV12-3/TRBV12-4
J gene: TRBJ2-2

CDR3 protein: CASSLGQGLAGFTDTQYF
V gene: TRBV28
J gene: TRBJ2-3

CDR3 protein: CASRGTSRGEEQYF
V gene: TRBV28
J gene: TRBJ2-7

CDR3 protein: CASSLGGSEQYF
V gene: TRBV11-2
J gene: TRBJ2-7

CDR3 protein: CASSQDRGGANEQFF
V gene: TRBV4-2
J gene: TRBJ2-1

CDR3 protein: CASRTLGGRNEQFF
V gene: TRBV28
J gene: TRBJ2-1

CDR3 protein: CASSLALGQPYEQYF
V gene: TRBV7-6
J gene: TRBJ2-7

CDR3 protein: CASSSSLARRGQGQETQYF
V gene: TRBV7-9
J gene: TRBJ2-5

CDR3 protein: CASSLGQGGLAKNIQYF
V gene: TRBV5-6
J gene: TRBJ2-4

CDR3 protein: CASSPEPGQGSYNEQFF
V gene: TRBV7-2
J gene: TRBJ2-1

CDR3 protein: CASSYIIGYTDTQYF
V gene: TRBV6-5
J gene: TRBJ2-3

CDR3 protein: CSAPGLAGGPGSNEQFF
V gene: TRBV20-1
J gene: TRBJ2-1

CDR3 protein: CASSQGGGNGETQYF
V gene: TRBV4-1
J gene: TRBJ2-5

CDR3 protein: CSARARSWLGYEQYF
V gene: TRBV20-1
J gene: TRBJ2-7

CDR3 protein: CASSLGLRESSYNEQFF
V gene: TRBV7-2
J gene: TRBJ2-1

CDR3 protein: CASSGLRAGAVYEQYF
V gene: TRBV6-4
J gene: TRBJ2-7

CDR3 protein: CSASGGAAKNIQYF
V gene: TRBV20-1
J gene: TRBJ2-4

CDR3 protein: CASSLRRIYNEQFF
V gene: TRBV5-6
J gene: TRBJ2-1

CDR3 protein: CASTLGQGGLYEQYF
V gene: TRBV5-1
J gene: TRBJ2-7

CDR3 protein: CASSGEDRGKFYEQYF
V gene: TRBV7-6
J gene: TRBJ2-7

CDR3 protein: CASSGVTSYEQYF
V gene: TRBV12-3/TRBV12-4
J gene: TRBJ2-7

CDR3 protein: CASSVVGYGYTF
V gene: TRBV9
J gene: TRBJ1-2

CDR3 protein: CASSFKSGLAGRTGELFF
V gene: TRBV12-3/TRBV12-4
J gene: TRBJ2-2

CDR3 protein: CASSPGIPDTQYF
V gene: TRBV27
J gene: TRBJ2-3

CDR3 protein: CACSHPPLEDGYTF
V gene: TRBV21-1
J gene: TRBJ1-2

CDR3 protein: CSVDMSVSRGNEQFF
V gene: TRBV29-1
J gene: TRBJ2-1

CDR3 protein: CASSSGRIWGSTDTQYF
V gene: TRBV28
J gene: TRBJ2-3

CDR3 protein: CASSLRTSYEQYF
V gene: TRBV27
J gene: TRBJ2-7

CDR3 protein: CASSLMDTQYF
V gene: TRBV12-3/TRBV12-4
J gene: TRBJ2-3

CDR3 protein: CASSQDIGTETQYF
V gene: TRBV3-1
J gene: TRBJ2-5

CDR3 protein: CASRQETGTVIEKLFF
V gene: TRBV14
J gene: TRBJ1-4

CDR3 protein: CASRGQGDTEAFF
V gene: TRBV7-3
J gene: TRBJ1-1

CDR3 protein: CASSPGQLYNEQFF
V gene: TRBV19
J gene: TRBJ2-1

CDR3 protein: CSALSPLINYNSPLHF
V gene: TRBV20-1
J gene: TRBJ1-6

CDR3 protein: CASSLTPLGQGAVSEQYF
V gene: TRBV7-3
J gene: TRBJ2-7

CDR3 protein: CASSLFGGQTEEGYTF
V gene: TRBV5-1
J gene: TRBJ1-2

CDR3 protein: CSVEGVMGGDLYEQYF
V gene: TRBV29-1
J gene: TRBJ2-7

CDR3 protein: CASSFGQGPQETQYF
V gene: TRBV7-3
J gene: TRBJ2-5

CDR3 protein: CASSFGGYGGYTF
V gene: TRBV7-2
J gene: TRBJ1-2

CDR3 protein: CASSPRQGRTSYEQYF
V gene: TRBV7-9
J gene: TRBJ2-7

CDR3 protein: CSVGRTNTGELFF
V gene: TRBV29-1
J gene: TRBJ2-2

CDR3 protein: CASSSSHPGQGAYGYTF
V gene: TRBV7-3
J gene: TRBJ1-2

CDR3 protein: CASSLGASVVNEQFF
V gene: TRBV6-2/TRBV6-3
J gene: TRBJ2-1